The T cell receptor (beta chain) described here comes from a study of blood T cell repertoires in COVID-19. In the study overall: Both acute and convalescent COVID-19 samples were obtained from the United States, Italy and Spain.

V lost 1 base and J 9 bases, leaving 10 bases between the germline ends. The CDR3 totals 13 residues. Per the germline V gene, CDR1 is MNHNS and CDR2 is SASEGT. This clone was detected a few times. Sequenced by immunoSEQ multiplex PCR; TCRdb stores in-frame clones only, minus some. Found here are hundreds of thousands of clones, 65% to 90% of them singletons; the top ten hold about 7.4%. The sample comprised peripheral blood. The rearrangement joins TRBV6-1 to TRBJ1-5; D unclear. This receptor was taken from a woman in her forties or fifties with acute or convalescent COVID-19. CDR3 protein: CASSEVERMPQHF. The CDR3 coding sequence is TGTGCCAGCAGTGAAGTTGAGCGAATGCCCCAGCATTTT.